This passage covers 18 T cell receptor beta chains from one sample sequenced in a study of T cell repertoires in cytomegalovirus infection. TCRdb passed the reads through MiXCR, listing each CDR3 protein once. The repertoire holds hundreds of thousands of distinct CDR3 sequences, with under 40% as singletons. Sequenced: PBMCs. The source is a human donor in good health (CMV status not recorded). Some clones in this sample may be carry-over from other donors' samples.

This clonotype appeared a few times. This chain joins TRBV12-3 or TRBV12-4 and TRBJ1-4; no clear D. Trimming left V 6 bases short and J 6 bases short, with 8 bases between. CDR3 length: 12 residues. Here the CDR3 reads CASRGIDEKLFF. For the CDR3, the DNA is TGTGCCAGCAGGGGGATTGATGAAAAACTGTTTTTT.

In regard to this clonotype: One junction end does not reproduce the germline sequence, and a read error may be involved. This chain connects TRBV7-6 to TRBJ2-5; 7 bases match TRBD1. CDR3 length: 15 amino acids. Looked up from germline, CDR1 is SGHVS and CDR2 is FNYEAQ. The DNA for the CDR3 is TGTGCTAGCAGCCCTACCGACAGGGCCACGGAGACCCAGTACTTC. Translating gives CASSPTDRATETQYF.

This clonotype was counted between two and nine times. The chain is built from TRBV29-1 and TRBJ1-1, with TRBD1 matching 7 bases. The CDR3 is 13 residues long. Trimming took 7 bases from V and 9 from J; bases not matched to a gene: 14. Germline CDR1 and CDR2: SQVTM and ANQGSEA. CDR3 sequence (DNA): TGCAGCGGAGTTATGGACAGGTGGGGGCAAGCTTTCTTT. Amino acids: CSGVMDRWGQAFF.

The rearrangement uses TRBV15 and TRBJ1-4; D not resolved. The CDR3 is 14 amino acids. Germline-derived CDR1 and CDR2 are LNHNV and YYDKDF (reference sequence). The germline V and J ends were trimmed by 5 bases and 8 bases, with 15 bases remaining between them. The CDR3 sequence: CATSQPGMGEKLFF. The CDR3 nucleotides are TGTGCCACCAGCCAACCCGGGATGGGCGAAAAACTGTTTTTT. Looking up the rest from reference TRBV15 and TRBJ1-4 gives the full variable domain: DAMVIQNPRYQVTQFGKPVTLSCSQTLNHNVMYWYQQKSSQAPKLLFHYYDKDFNNEADTPDNFQSRRPNTSFCFLDIRSPGLGDTAMYLCATSQPGMGEKLFFGSGTQLSVL.

The V call is TRBV7-2, the J call TRBJ1-5; 7 bases match TRBD1. The J segment lost 0 bases and the V segment lost 5 bases, leaving 4 bases of the junction unmatched. The CDR3 runs 15 residues. The germline V gene encodes CDR1 SGHTA and CDR2 FQGNSA. The CDR3 reads CASSATGYSNQPQHF. CDR3 coding DNA: TGTGCCAGCAGCGCGACAGGGTATAGCAATCAGCCCCAGCATTTT.

A remark on this clonotype: The junction departs from the called germline gene at one end, perhaps through a read error. V is TRBV7-2 and J is TRBJ2-3; 8 bases line up with TRBD2. The CDR3 covers 16 residues. Germline CDR1 and CDR2: SGHTA and FQGNSA. The CDR3 protein is CSSSLELAELSDTQYF. In nucleotides, the CDR3 is TGTTCCAGCAGCTTAGAACTAGCGGAACTATCAGATACGCAGTATTTT.

This clonotype has just a few counts. V gene TRBV28 combines with J gene TRBJ2-2; no clear D. V was cut by 3 bases and J by 0 bases, with 14 bases left in between. This CDR3 comprises 17 residues. CDR1 and CDR2 from the germline V gene are MDHEN and SYDVKM. The CDR3 reads CASSLVRLGSNTGELFF. CDR3 coding DNA: TGTGCCAGCAGTTTGGTGCGGTTAGGCTCGAACACCGGGGAGCTGTTTTTT. The full variable domain, rest sourced from reference TRBV28 and TRBJ2-2, is DVKVTQSSRYLVKRTGEKVFLECVQDMDHENMFWYRQDPGLGLRLIYFSYDVKMKEKGDIPEGYSVSREKKERFSLILESASTNQTSMYLCASSLVRLGSNTGELFFGEGSRLTVL.

The V and J genes are TRBV11-2 and TRBJ2-7, with TRBD2 as a possible D gene (6 bases). Trimming stripped 5 bases from V and 7 bases from J, with 18 bases between. The germline CDR1 and CDR2 sequences are SGHAT and FQNNGV. The CDR3 covers 14 residues. CDR3 DNA: TGTGCCAGCAGCGTCATTCGGCGGGCGGGGGAGCAGTACTTC. This translates into CASSVIRRAGEQYF.

The chain has TRBV3-1 and TRBJ2-7; the match to TRBD2 covers 14 bases. This CDR3 has 16 amino acids. Germline CDR1 LGHDT, CDR2 YNNKEL (reference sequence). Losses at the gene ends were 4 bases for V and 6 bases for J; bases not matched to a gene: 8. The CDR3 DNA reads TGTGCCAGCAGCCCAAGACTAGCGGGAGGGTTCGGCGAGCAGTACTTC. Protein product: CASSPRLAGGFGEQYF.

The rearrangement links TRBV3-1 to TRBJ1-3; the D gene is possibly TRBD1 (6 bases). This CDR3 spans 17 amino acids. Germline lookup yields CDR1 LGHDT and CDR2 YNNKEL (reference sequence). V gave up 1 base and J gave up 0 bases, with 13 bases separating them. CDR3 DNA sequence: TGTGCCAGCAGCCAAGCCCTGACAGGTTTCTCTGGAAACACCATATATTTT. Translation: CASSQALTGFSGNTIYF.

CDR3 in amino acids: CASSLRDSNQPQHF. The CDR3 coding sequence is TGTGCCAGCAGCCTCCGGGACAGCAATCAGCCCCAGCATTTT. The rearrangement uses TRBV6-6 and TRBJ1-5, with a tentative D call TRBD1 (5 bases). This CDR3 region has 14 residues. Germline V gene data show CDR1 as MNHNY and CDR2 as SVGAGI (reference sequence). Trimming left V 6 bases short and J 1 base short, with 10 bases between.

The CDR3 nucleotides read TGTGCCAGCAGTTTAAATGGGGCAGGGAAGAGATATGGCTACACCTTC. Translation gives CASSLNGAGKRYGYTF. The chain has TRBV28 and TRBJ1-2; maybe TRBD1 (5 bases). This CDR3 is built from 16 residues. Per germline, CDR1 MDHEN and CDR2 SYDVKM. Trimming shortened V by 2 bases and J by 5 bases, and 18 bases separated the two germline ends.

This chain joins TRBV19 and TRBJ1-5; D call uncertain. The germline V and J ends were trimmed by 5 bases and 7 bases, with 18 bases remaining between them. The CDR3 is made up of 15 amino acids. Germline V CDR1 and CDR2: LNHDA, SQIVND (reference sequence). The CDR3 region is CASSFGPVPWQPQHF. The CDR3, as DNA: TGTGCCAGTAGTTTTGGGCCGGTCCCGTGGCAGCCCCAGCATTTT.

V is TRBV7-2 and J is TRBJ1-1; the D gene is possibly TRBD1 (5 bases). Trimming stripped 1 base from V and 2 bases from J, with 20 bases between. The germline V gene encodes CDR1 SGHTA and CDR2 FQGNSA. The CDR3 length is 18 residues. CDR3 region: CASSLVNPDRLLNTEAFF. The CDR3 DNA follows: TGTGCCAGCAGCTTAGTAAACCCCGACAGATTACTAAACACTGAAGCTTTCTTT.

V gene TRBV7-9 combines with J gene TRBJ2-7; 10 nucleotides agree with TRBD1. The trim removed 5 bases at V and 2 bases at J, leaving 9 bases unmatched. The CDR3 is 16 amino acids. Germline CDR1 and CDR2: SEHNR and FQNEAQ (reference sequence). In DNA form, the CDR3 reads TGTGCCAGCAGCCACCTCGGGGGACAGGGGACCTACGAGCAGTACTTC. Its protein product is CASSHLGGQGTYEQYF.

The chain links TRBV7-2 to TRBJ1-5; tentatively, D is TRBD1 (6 bases). CDR3 length: 16 amino acids. CDR1 is SGHTA, CDR2 FQGNSA, per germline. Trimming took 3 bases from V and 5 from J, leaving 17 bases between them. For the CDR3, the DNA is TGTGCCAGCAGCTTCAACACAGGGCTAAAATATCAGCCCCAGCATTTT. Translated, it gives CASSFNTGLKYQPQHF. Together with reference TRBV7-2 and TRBJ1-5, the CDR3 gives the full variable domain: GAGVSQSPSNKVTEKGKDVELRCDPISGHTALYWYRQSLGQGLEFLIYFQGNSAPDKSGLPSDRFSAERTGGSVSTLTIQRTQQEDSAVYLCASSFNTGLKYQPQHFGDGTRLSIL.

As to this clonotype: Being one base from a much bigger clone, this may be a read error. The chain carries TRBV19 and TRBJ1-5; D gene uncertain. This CDR3 comprises 13 residues. V was cut by 1 base and J by 11 bases, with 12 bases left in between. Germline V gene data show CDR1 as LNHDA and CDR2 as SQIVND (reference sequence). The chain's CDR3 is CASSIAHHRSQHF. The CDR3 region has the DNA TGTGCCAGTAGTATAGCCCACCATCGGTCCCAGCATTTT.

A single count supports this clonotype. At one end, the junction sequence differs from germline, possibly due to a read error. The chain links TRBV6-1 to TRBJ1-2, with 10 bases identical to TRBD1. The V gene's germline CDR1 is MNHNS and CDR2 SASEGT. This CDR3 contains 16 residues. The CDR3 sequence: CASSDMGQGPFYVYTF. DNA for the CDR3: TGTGCCAGCAGTGATATGGGACAGGGGCCTTTCTATGTCTACACCTTC.